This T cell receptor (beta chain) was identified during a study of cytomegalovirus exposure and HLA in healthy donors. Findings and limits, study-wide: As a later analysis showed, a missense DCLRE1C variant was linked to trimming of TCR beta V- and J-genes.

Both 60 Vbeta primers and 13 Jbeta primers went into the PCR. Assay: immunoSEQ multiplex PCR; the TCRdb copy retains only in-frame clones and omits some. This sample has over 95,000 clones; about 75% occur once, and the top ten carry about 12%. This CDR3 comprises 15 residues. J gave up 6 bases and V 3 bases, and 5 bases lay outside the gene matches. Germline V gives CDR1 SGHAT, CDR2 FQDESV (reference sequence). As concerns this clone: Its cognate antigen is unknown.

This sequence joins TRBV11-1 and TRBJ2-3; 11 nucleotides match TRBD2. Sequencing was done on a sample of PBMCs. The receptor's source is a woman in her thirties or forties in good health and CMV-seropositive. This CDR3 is CASSFRLAGLDTQYF. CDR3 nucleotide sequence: TGTGCCAGCAGCTTCCGACTAGCGGGGCTGGATACGCAGTATTTT.